A selection of T cell receptor beta chains follows, all from one sample in a study of blood T cell repertoires in COVID-19. TCRdb's table, derived via immunoSEQ multiplex PCR, lists solely in-frame clones and lacks some. Here the sample spans about 180,000 clones, around 80% being singletons. The material sequenced was peripheral blood. The origin of the receptors is a woman older than 75 with COVID-19, enrolled during active disease. Each CDR3 is given with its conserved first and last residue. D genes are given only for firm matches. Clone size is shown for a subset of rows, as once, few, many or a class of expanded clone.

CDR3nt	CDR3aa	d_gene	j_gene	abundance	v_gene
TGCAGCGCAACGGGACAGCCAAACACTGAAGCTTTCTTT	CSATGQPNTEAFF	TRBD1	TRBJ1-1	NA	TRBV29-1
TGTGCCAGCAGCGGGGGACAGGGAAACTATGGCTACACCTTC	CASSGGQGNYGYTF	TRBD1	TRBJ1-2	NA	TRBV7-3
TGTGCCAGTAGGGGCCCCACAGATACGCAGTATTTT	CASRGPTDTQYF	NA	TRBJ2-3	NA	TRBV6-6
TGCGCCAGCAGCCCGAAATTTGAAAACGGCTATGGCTACACCTTC	CASSPKFENGYGYTF	NA	TRBJ1-2	NA	TRBV4-3
TGTGCCAGCAGTTACGGACTAGCGGTCCAAGAGACCCAGTACTTC	CASSYGLAVQETQYF	TRBD2	TRBJ2-5	NA	TRBV6-6
TGTGCCAGCAGTTTATGGACTAGCGGGAGGGCCCACGAGCAGTACTTC	CASSLWTSGRAHEQYF	TRBD2	TRBJ2-7	NA	TRBV28
TGTGCCAGCTCCGGGATGGCAGGGGTCGAGCAGTACTTC	CASSGMAGVEQYF	NA	TRBJ2-7	NA	TRBV18
TGTGCCAGCAGCTCCGACTCATACAATGAGCAGTTCTTC	CASSSDSYNEQFF	NA	TRBJ2-1	NA	TRBV7-9
TGTGCCAGCACCCGAGGGGGGGCCTCCTACAATGAGCAGTTCTTC	CASTRGGASYNEQFF	NA	TRBJ2-1	few	TRBV9
TGTGCCAGCAGCCCTCCCGGGACAGGGGTCGTAGGAGGCTACACCTTC	CASSPPGTGVVGGYTF	TRBD1	TRBJ1-2	NA	TRBV3-1/TRBV3-2
TGTGCCAGCAGCTTTGGCTTGTTGAGACTAGAGAACACCGGGGAGCTGTTTTTT	CASSFGLLRLENTGELFF	NA	TRBJ2-2	NA	TRBV7-2
TGTGCCAGCAGCGGGGAGGTCACCAGGGCTAAGCAGTACTTC	CASSGEVTRAKQYF	NA	TRBJ2-7	NA	TRBV9
TGCGCCAGCAGCCGAGGCGTATCCGGGACAGGAAGCTACGAGCAGTACTTC	CASSRGVSGTGSYEQYF	TRBD1	TRBJ2-7	NA	TRBV4-1
TGCGCCAGCAGCCAAGATCAGGGGACCTACGAGCAGTACTTC	CASSQDQGTYEQYF	NA	TRBJ2-7	NA	TRBV4-3
TGTGCCAGCAGCCCGGACAGGGATAAGATGCACACTGAAGCTTTCTTT	CASSPDRDKMHTEAFF	TRBD1	TRBJ1-1	NA	TRBV11-3
TGTGCCAGCAGCGACACAGTGGTCACCGGGGAGCTGTTTTTT	CASSDTVVTGELFF	NA	TRBJ2-2	once	TRBV11-3
TGCAGCGCCCTGATCTCTACAACTAATGAAAAACTGTTTTTT	CSALISTTNEKLFF	NA	TRBJ1-4	NA	TRBV29-1
TGTGCCAGCAGCCGACTCTTAATAACAGGGACCTGGGGCAATCAGCCCCAGCATTTT	CASSRLLITGTWGNQPQHF	NA	TRBJ1-5	NA	TRBV28
TGTGCCAGCAGCTCCCCTGGCCAGTCCGTACGCTACACCTTC	CASSSPGQSVRYTF	NA	TRBJ1-2	NA	TRBV7-9
TGTAGCAACAATGAGCAGTTCTTC	CSNNEQFF	NA	TRBJ2-1	NA	TRBV7-9
TGTGCCAGCTCACCAGCTAGCGCTAACACCTACGAGCAGTACTTC	CASSPASANTYEQYF	NA	TRBJ2-7	NA	TRBV18
TGCAGCGTCGAATCGGGACTTCCGTATGGTGAGCAGTTCTTC	CSVESGLPYGEQFF	NA	TRBJ2-1	few	TRBV29-1
TGTGCCAGCAGCTTAGCGTCGGGGACTAGCGGGGGTTACAATGAGCAGTTCTTC	CASSLASGTSGGYNEQFF	TRBD2	TRBJ2-1	NA	TRBV7-2
TGCGCCAGCAGCCGGGGACAGGGAAGAGTCGCTGAAGCTTTCTTT	CASSRGQGRVAEAFF	TRBD1	TRBJ1-1	NA	TRBV5-1
TGTGCCAGCAGTTTATCCTGGGACAACCAACAAGAGACCCAGTACTTC	CASSLSWDNQQETQYF	NA	TRBJ2-5	NA	TRBV27
TGTGCCTGGGACAGGGGGACGAGACCTGGGGCCAACGTCCTGACTTTC	CAWDRGTRPGANVLTF	TRBD1	TRBJ2-6	NA	TRBV30
TGTGCCAGCAGTTACTCGCTGGGGGGTGGAGAGACCCAGTACTTC	CASSYSLGGGETQYF	NA	TRBJ2-5	once	TRBV6-5
TGCGCCAGCAGCCCGGGGACCGGGGAGCTGTTTTTT	CASSPGTGELFF	NA	TRBJ2-2	NA	TRBV5-1
TGTGCCAGCAGCCGGCAGACAGGGCAGGTCACTGAAGCTTTCTTT	CASSRQTGQVTEAFF	TRBD1	TRBJ1-1	NA	TRBV9
TGCGCCAGCAGCGCGCGGGAGGGCACAGATACGCAGTATTTT	CASSAREGTDTQYF	TRBD2	TRBJ2-3	NA	TRBV5-1
TGTGCCAGCAGCTTCGGGGGAAAAAAGAACGAGCAGTACTTC	CASSFGGKKNEQYF	NA	TRBJ2-7	NA	TRBV11-3
TGCGCCAGCAGTCAATCGGCAGGCACAGATACGCAGTATTTT	CASSQSAGTDTQYF	NA	TRBJ2-3	NA	TRBV23-1
TGTGCCAGTAGTATAGCGTCGGGGAACTCACCCCTCCACTTT	CASSIASGNSPLHF	NA	TRBJ1-6	NA	TRBV19
TGTGCCAGCGCGGGACAGGGGGGCGACGAGCAGTACTTC	CASAGQGGDEQYF	TRBD1	TRBJ2-7	NA	TRBV7-2
TGTGCCAGCAGCTTAAGGGGGCAGGGATTTCGAGGAAACACCATATATTTT	CASSLRGQGFRGNTIYF	TRBD1	TRBJ1-3	NA	TRBV7-2
TGTGCCAGCAGTTACTCCCGGCAGGGGGCCTACGAGCAGTACTTC	CASSYSRQGAYEQYF	TRBD1	TRBJ2-7	once	TRBV6-5
TGCAGCGTTTCCCGTAGCGGGAGCCGCTACAATGAGCAGTTCTTC	CSVSRSGSRYNEQFF	TRBD2	TRBJ2-1	NA	TRBV29-1
TGCGCCAGCAGTCAAAGAACTAGCGGGATGTCGTTTTTGACAGATACGCAGTATTTT	CASSQRTSGMSFLTDTQYF	TRBD2	TRBJ2-3	NA	TRBV5-1
TGTGCCAGCAGCTTGTACGGGACAGGGGCCTACGAGCAGTACTTC	CASSLYGTGAYEQYF	TRBD1	TRBJ2-7	NA	TRBV11-3
TGTGCCAGCAGTTTATATATAAGCAATCAGCCCCAGCATTTT	CASSLYISNQPQHF	NA	TRBJ1-5	NA	TRBV27
TGTGCCAGCATGACAGGAAACACTGAAGCTTTCTTT	CASMTGNTEAFF	NA	TRBJ1-1	NA	TRBV2
TGTGCCAGCAGCCAGCAAGTAGCGGGATCGGGCGAGCAGTACTTC	CASSQQVAGSGEQYF	TRBD2	TRBJ2-7	NA	TRBV3-1/TRBV3-2
TGTGCCAGCAAACTAGCGGGAGGGAGGGATGAGCAGTTCTTC	CASKLAGGRDEQFF	TRBD2	TRBJ2-1	NA	TRBV7-8